This T cell receptor beta chain was captured by sequencing in a study of blood T cell repertoires in COVID-19. Germline values: CDR1 SEHNR, CDR2 FQNEAQ (reference sequence). Trimming stripped 4 bases from V and 0 bases from J, with 12 bases between. The CDR3 spans 16 residues. Per the authors' pipeline: By means of reference gene primer amplification, nucleated cell counts were estimated. The table came from immunoSEQ multiplex PCR; TCRdb's copy has only in-frame clones and leaves some out. V and J calls and clone size are as listed in that table; D and trimming were resolved from the DNA. Of 65,000 to 75,000 clones listed, around 83% are singletons.

Sequenced: peripheral blood. The sequence was collected from a man aged 80 or over with acute or convalescent COVID-19. J is TRBJ1-4 and V is TRBV7-9; the D is unclear. The CDR3 DNA is TGTGCCAGCAGCTCCGCCCCGACAACAACTAATGAAAAACTGTTTTTT. Protein: CASSSAPTTTNEKLFF.